The 28 T cell receptor beta chains presented below share a single source sample, sequenced in a study of early T cells in non-severe SARS-CoV-2 infection. MiXCR, run by TCRdb on the 5' RACE reads, gives a single entry per CDR3 protein. The repertoire holds some 50,000 distinct CDR3 sequences, about 9.7% seen once, with under 5% in the top ten. The sequencing sample was made of whole blood. The source is an adult who was a healthcare worker with PCR-confirmed SARS-CoV-2 infection or an uninfected control (not recorded which).

This clonotype was seen at least ten times. The chain combines TRBV10-3 with TRBJ2-2; 13 bases are shared with TRBD2. This CDR3 spans 16 amino acids. Germline CDR1 reads ENHRY; CDR2 reads SYGVKD. Germline trimming cut 6 bases from V and 3 bases from J; bases unmatched to any gene: 4. Here the CDR3 DNA reads TGTGCCATCAGCCAAACTAGCGGGAGGGACACCGGGGAGCTGTTTTTT. Translated, it gives CAISQTSGRDTGELFF.

This clonotype was picked up a small number of times. The CDR3 loop reads CSAIAGGADTQYF. CDR3 coding DNA: TGCAGTGCAATAGCGGGAGGAGCAGATACGCAGTATTTT. The rearrangement joins TRBV20-1 to TRBJ2-3; TRBD2 aligns across 10 bases. Losses at the gene ends were 6 bases for V and 4 bases for J; bases not matched to a gene: 4. This CDR3 contains 13 residues. CDR1 is DFQATT, CDR2 SNEGSKA, per germline (reference sequence).

This clonotype was seen only a few times. The V gene is TRBV10-3, the J gene TRBJ1-2, with 8 bases lining up with TRBD1. Per germline, CDR1 ENHRY and CDR2 SYGVKD. The CDR3 runs 12 residues. Germline trimming cut 6 bases from V and 7 bases from J; bases unmatched to any gene: 4. CDR3 bases: TGTGCCATCAGCTGGGGACAGGCTGGCTACACCTTC. Translating it yields CAISWGQAGYTF.

This clonotype was seen many times. The rearrangement links TRBV20-1 to TRBJ2-5; 7 bases fit TRBD1. With V trimmed by 0 bases and J by 5 bases, 9 bases remained unmatched. The CDR3 totals 15 residues. Looked up from germline, CDR1 is DFQATT and CDR2 is SNEGSKA (reference sequence). The CDR3 is CSAREISTGAETQYF. The DNA of the CDR3 is TGCAGTGCTAGAGAGATCTCCACAGGGGCGGAGACCCAGTACTTC.

This chain links TRBV20-1 with TRBJ2-1, with 10 positions matching TRBD1. This CDR3 region has 14 residues. V lost 5 bases to trimming and J lost 8 bases; unmatched junction nucleotides: 9. CDR1 is DFQATT, CDR2 SNEGSKA, per germline (reference sequence). CDR3 coding DNA: TGCAGTGCTGTTTTCCGACAGGGGGCTCATGAGCAGTTCTTC. This encodes CSAVFRQGAHEQFF.

This clonotype has ten or more counts. The rearrangement uses TRBV11-2 and TRBJ2-7, with D perhaps TRBD1 (6 bases). V lost 1 base and J lost 0, with 16 bases in between. The CDR3 is 17 amino acids. The germline CDR1 and CDR2 sequences are SGHAT and FQNNGV. Here the CDR3 reads CASSLAGTYQSSYEQYF. The CDR3 coding sequence is TGTGCCAGCAGCTTAGCTGGGACATACCAAAGCTCCTACGAGCAGTACTTC.

This clonotype was seen ten or more times. The rearrangement uses TRBV5-6 and TRBJ1-1; D is possibly TRBD1 (5 bases). The CDR3 is made up of 14 amino acids. Germline V CDR1 and CDR2: SGHDT, YYEEEE. The V end lost 4 bases, the J end lost 4 bases, and 14 bases lay between the germline ends. DNA of the CDR3: TGTGCCAGCAGCCCTCTTACCGGGGGCACTGAAGCTTTCTTT. Amino acids: CASSPLTGGTEAFF.

This clonotype was recorded many times. The chain combines TRBV20-1 with TRBJ2-3; 10 nucleotides align to TRBD1. The trim removed 6 bases at V and 7 bases at J, leaving 10 bases unmatched. CDR1 DFQATT and CDR2 SNEGSKA come from the germline V gene (reference sequence). The CDR3 covers 14 residues. As DNA, the CDR3 is TGCAGTGCCGAACAAGGGACAGGGGATTATACGCAGTATTTT. Translating it yields CSAEQGTGDYTQYF.

This clonotype was detected ten times or more. This chain connects TRBV7-2 to TRBJ1-3; 11 bases are a match to TRBD1. Looked up from germline, CDR1 is SGHTA and CDR2 is FQGNSA. The CDR3 contains 17 residues. J gave up 1 base and V 5 bases, and 7 bases lay outside the gene matches. The CDR3 reads CASSPGQGAGSGNTIYF. CDR3 in DNA: TGTGCCAGCAGCCCCGGACAGGGGGCAGGGTCTGGAAACACCATATATTTT.

This clonotype was counted ten times or more. The V and J genes are TRBV2 and TRBJ1-5, with a weak D call TRBD1 (5 bases). The CDR3 has 14 amino acids. Deletions cut 9 bases from V and 0 bases from J, with 12 bases between. Germline values: CDR1 SNHLY, CDR2 FYNNEI. CDR3 loop: CASQGQNSNQPQHF. Here the CDR3 DNA reads TGTGCCAGTCAGGGTCAAAATAGCAATCAGCCCCAGCATTTT.

This chain uses TRBV2 with TRBJ1-1; tentative D call: TRBD1 (5 bases). V gave up 3 bases and J gave up 2 bases, with 10 bases separating them. CDR3 length: 14 residues. Germline CDR1 is SNHLY and CDR2 is FYNNEI. The CDR3: CASSDRDGNTEAFF. CDR3 DNA: TGTGCCAGCAGTGATCGGGACGGCAACACTGAAGCTTTCTTT.

In its sample, this clonotype was seen many times. The chain joins TRBV7-2 to TRBJ2-7, with TRBD1 identical over 7 bases. Germline V lookup: CDR1 SGHTA, CDR2 FQGNSA. The V gene end was trimmed by 5 bases and the J gene end by 2 bases; junction bases not matched to a gene: 6. The CDR3 consists of 14 residues. The CDR3 sequence is CASSPQGGTYEQYF. CDR3 DNA: TGTGCCAGCAGCCCCCAAGGGGGCACCTACGAGCAGTACTTC. Full variable domain (missing parts from reference TRBV7-2 and TRBJ2-7): GAGVSQSPSNKVTEKGKDVELRCDPISGHTALYWYRQSLGQGLEFLIYFQGNSAPDKSGLPSDRFSAERTGGSVSTLTIQRTQQEDSAVYLCASSPQGGTYEQYFGPGTRLTVT.

This clonotype was counted between two and nine times. V gene TRBV6-5 combines with J gene TRBJ2-3, with a tentative D call TRBD1 (5 bases). Germline V gene sequence: CDR1 MNHEY, CDR2 SVGAGI. The CDR3 has 11 residues. The V and J ends lost 6 bases and 14 bases respectively, with 15 bases between them. The CDR3 protein is CASSGQGFWYF. The CDR3 bases are TGTGCCAGCAGCGGGCAGGGTTTTTGGTATTTT.

This clonotype appeared many times. V gene TRBV20-1 combines with J gene TRBJ2-7; 11 bases agree with TRBD2. With 2 bases clipped from V and 7 bases from J, the junction kept 10 bases outside the gene matches. Germline V gene data show CDR1 as DFQATT and CDR2 as SNEGSKA (reference sequence). The CDR3 totals 15 residues. The CDR3 reads CSARPGTSGLGEQYF. The CDR3 region has the DNA TGCAGTGCTAGACCCGGGACTAGCGGTTTGGGAGAGCAGTACTTC.

This clonotype showed up just a few times. The V gene is TRBV29-1, the J gene TRBJ2-7; D call uncertain. The CDR3 spans 11 residues. Germline CDR1 reads SQVTM; CDR2 reads ANQGSEA. The V end was cut by 5 bases, the J end by 7 bases, with 12 bases between. CDR3 bases: TGCAGCGTTCTCTGGGGTAGTGAGCAGTACTTC. Protein sequence: CSVLWGSEQYF.

This clonotype was picked up many times. The CDR3 here is CASTPPRDTQYF. The CDR3 DNA is TGTGCCAGCACCCCCCCTCGAGATACGCAGTATTTT. The chain links TRBV11-3 to TRBJ2-3; D is undetermined. The CDR3 has 12 amino acids. Germline lookup yields CDR1 SGHNT and CDR2 YENEEA. V lost 7 bases and J 5 bases, leaving 10 bases between the germline ends.

A few counts support this clonotype. The chain employs TRBV6-1 and TRBJ2-5, with TRBD2 as a possible D gene (5 bases). Germline CDR1 MNHNS, CDR2 SASEGT. Trimming left V 3 bases short and J 4 bases short, with 9 bases between. This CDR3 spans 13 amino acids. The CDR3 bases are TGTGCCAGCAGTGACTCGGGGTTAGAGACCCAGTACTTC. Its translation is CASSDSGLETQYF.

This chain uses TRBV11-1 with TRBJ2-5; 11 bases match TRBD1. The germline V gene has CDR1 SGHAT and CDR2 FQDESV (reference sequence). The CDR3 loop spans 16 amino acids. With 4 bases clipped from V and 5 bases from J, the junction kept 9 bases outside the gene matches. As DNA, the CDR3 is TGTGCCAGCAGCTCCCTTGGACAGGGGGCTATGGAGACCCAGTACTTC. Its translation is CASSSLGQGAMETQYF.

Judged by abundance, this clonotype is medium-sized. V and J are TRBV4-1 and TRBJ2-3, with 15 positions matching TRBD2. CDR1 is MGHRA and CDR2 is YSYEKL in the germline V gene. CDR3 length equals 18 residues. The junction had 4 bases not matched to a gene; V was cut back by 3 bases and J by 0 bases. DNA of the CDR3: TGCGCCAGCAGCCACGGGACTAGCGGGAGGATTAGCACAGATACGCAGTATTTT. Translating gives CASSHGTSGRISTDTQYF.

This clonotype showed up many times. The V gene is TRBV7-8, the J gene TRBJ2-1, with 12 bases lining up with TRBD2. Germline assignment: CDR1 SGHVS and CDR2 FQNEAQ. The V segment lost 2 bases and the J segment 4 bases; nucleotides outside the gene matches: 3. The CDR3 sequence is 16 residues long. The CDR3 DNA reads as TGTGCCAGCAGCTTATTCACTAGCGGGGGGTACAATGAGCAGTTCTTC. Its translation: CASSLFTSGGYNEQFF.

This clonotype was seen repeatedly, ten times or more. This sequence joins TRBV6-6 and TRBJ2-6; 7 bases fit TRBD1. CDR1 MNHNY and CDR2 SVGAGI come from the germline V gene (reference sequence). The CDR3 has 15 amino acids. The trim removed 6 bases at V and 2 bases at J, leaving 4 bases unmatched. Written as DNA, the CDR3 is TGTGCCAGCAGGCCTACAGGGGCTGGGGCCAACGTCCTGACTTTC. This gives the protein CASRPTGAGANVLTF.

The chain has TRBV5-6 and TRBJ1-1; no definite D call. The germline CDR1 and CDR2 sequences are SGHDT and YYEEEE. Trimming stripped 0 bases from V and 4 bases from J, with 13 bases between. The CDR3 totals 15 residues. CDR3 loop: CASSLAGRESTEAFF. In DNA form, the CDR3 reads TGTGCCAGCAGCTTGGCCGGGAGGGAGAGCACTGAAGCTTTCTTT.

The CDR3: CASRFFWREYEQYF. The DNA for the CDR3 is TGTGCAAGTCGCTTCTTTTGGCGGGAGTACGAGCAGTACTTC. The chain has TRBV12-2 and TRBJ2-7; TRBD2 reflects the table's D call only, with no check against the DNA. TRBV12-2 is reported as a pseudogene. CDR3 size: 14 residues.

This clonotype came up many times. The chain links TRBV5-6 to TRBJ1-4, with D maybe TRBD1 (6 bases). The CDR3 extends over 14 amino acids. In germline, CDR1 is SGHDT, CDR2 YYEEEE. The germline V and J ends were trimmed by 1 base and 3 bases, with 7 bases remaining between them. Here the CDR3 reads CASSLTGPNEKLFF. The CDR3 nucleotides are TGTGCCAGCAGCTTGACAGGGCCTAATGAAAAACTGTTTTTT.

At least ten counts were recorded for this clonotype. This sequence joins TRBV5-1 and TRBJ2-5; 7 bases are shared with TRBD1. Germline lookup yields CDR1 SGHRS and CDR2 YFSETQ. The ends lost 1 base at V and 2 bases at J; junction bases unmatched: 2. The CDR3 is made up of 14 amino acids. CDR3 loop: CASSLWDRQETQYF. CDR3 DNA sequence: TGCGCCAGCAGCTTGTGGGACAGACAAGAGACCCAGTACTTC. Together with reference TRBV5-1 and TRBJ2-5, the CDR3 gives the full variable domain: KAGVTQTPRYLIKTRGQQVTLSCSPISGHRSVSWYQQTPGQGLQFLFEYFSETQRNKGNFPGRFSGRQFSNSRSEMNVSTLELGDSALYLCASSLWDRQETQYFGPGTRLLVL.

This clonotype was observed at least ten times. CDR3 sequence (DNA): TGTGCCAGCAGCCCAGAGCAGGGAGTGAACACTGAAGCTTTCTTT. It yields the protein CASSPEQGVNTEAFF. The J gene is TRBJ1-1, the V gene TRBV9; TRBD1 is a possible D gene (5 bases). Trimming shortened V by 4 bases and J by 0 bases, and 13 bases separated the two germline ends. Germline V CDR1 and CDR2: SGDLS, YYNGEE. The CDR3 consists of 15 residues.

This clonotype appeared many times. The chain uses TRBV30 and TRBJ1-1; D unresolved. Germline CDR1 GTSNPN, CDR2 SVGIG (reference sequence). The CDR3 runs to 12 residues. V was cut by 5 bases and J by 1 base, with 8 bases left in between. This CDR3 is CAWGFGNTEAFF. The DNA of the CDR3 is TGTGCCTGGGGCTTTGGGAACACTGAAGCTTTCTTT.

This clonotype is a singleton in its sample. One end of the junction fails to match germline, which may point to a read error. The J gene is TRBJ2-3, the V gene TRBV3-1; 8 nucleotides line up with TRBD2. CDR1 LGHDT and CDR2 YNNKEL come from the germline V gene (reference sequence). CDR3 length: 14 residues. The CDR3 spells CASSPGGAGDTQYF. CDR3 DNA sequence: TGTGCCAGCAGCCCCGGGGGGGCCGGGGATACGCAGTATTTC.